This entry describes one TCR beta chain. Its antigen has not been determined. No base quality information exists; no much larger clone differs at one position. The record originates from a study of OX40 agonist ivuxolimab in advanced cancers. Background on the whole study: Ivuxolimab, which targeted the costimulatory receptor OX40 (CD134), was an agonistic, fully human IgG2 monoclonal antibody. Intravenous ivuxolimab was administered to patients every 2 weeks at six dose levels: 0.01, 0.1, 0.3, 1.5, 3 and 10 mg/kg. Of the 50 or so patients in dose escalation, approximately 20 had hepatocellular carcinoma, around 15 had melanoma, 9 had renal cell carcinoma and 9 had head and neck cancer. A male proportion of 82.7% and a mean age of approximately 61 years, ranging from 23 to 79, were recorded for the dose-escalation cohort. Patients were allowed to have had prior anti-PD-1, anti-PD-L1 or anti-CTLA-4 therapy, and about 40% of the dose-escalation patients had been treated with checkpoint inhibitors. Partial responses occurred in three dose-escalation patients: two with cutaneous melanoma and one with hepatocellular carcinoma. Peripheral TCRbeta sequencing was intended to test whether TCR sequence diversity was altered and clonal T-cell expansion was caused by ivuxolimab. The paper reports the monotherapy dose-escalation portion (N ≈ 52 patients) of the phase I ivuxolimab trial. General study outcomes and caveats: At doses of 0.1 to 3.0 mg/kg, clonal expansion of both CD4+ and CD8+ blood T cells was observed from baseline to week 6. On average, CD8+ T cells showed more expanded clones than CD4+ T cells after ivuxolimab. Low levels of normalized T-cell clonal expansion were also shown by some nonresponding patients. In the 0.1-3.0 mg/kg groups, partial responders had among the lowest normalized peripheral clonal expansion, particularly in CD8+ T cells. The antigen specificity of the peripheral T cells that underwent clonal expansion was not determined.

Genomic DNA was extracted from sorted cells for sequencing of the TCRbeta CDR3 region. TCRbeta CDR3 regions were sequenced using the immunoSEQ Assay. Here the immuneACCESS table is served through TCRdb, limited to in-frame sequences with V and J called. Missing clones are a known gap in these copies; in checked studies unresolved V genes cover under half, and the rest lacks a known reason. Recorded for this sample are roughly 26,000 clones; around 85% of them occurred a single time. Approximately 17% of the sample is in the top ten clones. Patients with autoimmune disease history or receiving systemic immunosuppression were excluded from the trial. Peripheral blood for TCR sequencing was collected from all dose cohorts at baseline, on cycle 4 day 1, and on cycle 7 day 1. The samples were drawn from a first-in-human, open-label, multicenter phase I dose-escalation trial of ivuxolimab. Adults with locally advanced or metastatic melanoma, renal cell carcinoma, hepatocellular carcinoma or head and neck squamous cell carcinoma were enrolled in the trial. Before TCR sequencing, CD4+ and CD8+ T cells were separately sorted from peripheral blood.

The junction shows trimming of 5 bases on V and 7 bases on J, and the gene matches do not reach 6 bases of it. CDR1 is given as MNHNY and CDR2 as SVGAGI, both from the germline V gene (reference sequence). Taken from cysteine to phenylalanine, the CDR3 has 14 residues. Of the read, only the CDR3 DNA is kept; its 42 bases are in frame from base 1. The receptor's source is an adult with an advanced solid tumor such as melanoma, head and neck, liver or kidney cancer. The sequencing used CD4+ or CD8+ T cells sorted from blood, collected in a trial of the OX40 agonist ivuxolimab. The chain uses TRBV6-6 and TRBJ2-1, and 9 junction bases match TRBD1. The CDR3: CASSKRTGVNEQFF. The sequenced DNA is TGTGCCAGCAGTAAACGGACAGGGGTGAATGAGCAGTTCTTC.